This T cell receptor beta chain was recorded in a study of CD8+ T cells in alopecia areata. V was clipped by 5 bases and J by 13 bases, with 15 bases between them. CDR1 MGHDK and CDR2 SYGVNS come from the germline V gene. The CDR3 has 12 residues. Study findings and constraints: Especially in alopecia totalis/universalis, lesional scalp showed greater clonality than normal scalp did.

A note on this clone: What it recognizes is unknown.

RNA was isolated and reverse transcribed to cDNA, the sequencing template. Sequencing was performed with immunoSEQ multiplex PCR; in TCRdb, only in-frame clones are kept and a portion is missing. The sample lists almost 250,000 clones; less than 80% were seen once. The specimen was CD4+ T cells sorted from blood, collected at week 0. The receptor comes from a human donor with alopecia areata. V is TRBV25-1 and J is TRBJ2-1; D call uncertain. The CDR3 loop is CASSPSAPTQFF. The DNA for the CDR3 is TGTGCCAGCAGTCCCTCCGCTCCTACTCAGTTCTTC.